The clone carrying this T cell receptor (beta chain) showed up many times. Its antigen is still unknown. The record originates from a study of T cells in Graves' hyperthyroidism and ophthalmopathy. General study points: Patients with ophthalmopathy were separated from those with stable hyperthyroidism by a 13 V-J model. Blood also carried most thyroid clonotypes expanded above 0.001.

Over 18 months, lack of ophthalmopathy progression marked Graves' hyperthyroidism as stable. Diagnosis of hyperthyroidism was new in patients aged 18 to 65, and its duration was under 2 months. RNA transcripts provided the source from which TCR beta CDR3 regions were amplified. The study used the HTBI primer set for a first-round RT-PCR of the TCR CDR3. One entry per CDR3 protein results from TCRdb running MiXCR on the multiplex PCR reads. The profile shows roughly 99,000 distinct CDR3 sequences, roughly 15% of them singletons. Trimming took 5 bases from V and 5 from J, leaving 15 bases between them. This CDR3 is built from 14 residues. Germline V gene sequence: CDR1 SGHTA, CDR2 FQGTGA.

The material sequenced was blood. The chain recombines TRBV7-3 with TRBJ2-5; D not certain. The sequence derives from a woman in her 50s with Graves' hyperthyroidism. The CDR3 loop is CASSQGPGGETQYF. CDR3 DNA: TGTGCCAGCAGCCAAGGACCCGGTGGGGAGACCCAGTACTTC.